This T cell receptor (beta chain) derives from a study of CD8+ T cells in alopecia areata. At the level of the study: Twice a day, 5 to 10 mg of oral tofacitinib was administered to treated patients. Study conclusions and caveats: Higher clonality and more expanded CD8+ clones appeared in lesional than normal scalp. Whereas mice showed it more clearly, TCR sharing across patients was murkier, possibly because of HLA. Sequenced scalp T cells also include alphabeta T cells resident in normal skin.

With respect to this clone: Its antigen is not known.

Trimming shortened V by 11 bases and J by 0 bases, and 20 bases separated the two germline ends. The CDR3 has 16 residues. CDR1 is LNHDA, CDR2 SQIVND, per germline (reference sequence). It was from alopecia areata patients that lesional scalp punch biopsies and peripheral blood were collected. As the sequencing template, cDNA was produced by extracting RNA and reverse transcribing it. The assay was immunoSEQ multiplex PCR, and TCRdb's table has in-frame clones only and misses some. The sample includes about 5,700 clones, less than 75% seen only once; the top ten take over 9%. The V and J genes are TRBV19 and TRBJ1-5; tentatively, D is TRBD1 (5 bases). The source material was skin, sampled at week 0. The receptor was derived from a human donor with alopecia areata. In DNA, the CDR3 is TGTGCCGGCCGAGAAGCCGGGGGATATAGCAATCAGCCCCAGCATTTT. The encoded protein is CAGREAGGYSNQPQHF. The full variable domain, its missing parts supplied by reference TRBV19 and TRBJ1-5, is DGGITQSPKYLFRKEGQNVTLSCEQNLNHDAMYWYRQDPGQGLRLIYYSQIVNDFQKGDIAEGYSVSREKKESFPLTVTSAQKNPTAFYLCAGREAGGYSNQPQHFGDGTRLSIL.